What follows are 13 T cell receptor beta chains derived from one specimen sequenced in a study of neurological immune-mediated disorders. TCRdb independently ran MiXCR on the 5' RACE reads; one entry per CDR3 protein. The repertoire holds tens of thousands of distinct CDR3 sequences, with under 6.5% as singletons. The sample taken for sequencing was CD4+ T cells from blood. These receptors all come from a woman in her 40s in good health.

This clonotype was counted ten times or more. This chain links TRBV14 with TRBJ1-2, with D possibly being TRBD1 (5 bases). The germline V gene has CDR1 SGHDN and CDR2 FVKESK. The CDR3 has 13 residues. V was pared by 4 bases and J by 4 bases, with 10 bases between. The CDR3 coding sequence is TGTGCCAGCAGCCTCACAAGGGGCTATGGCTACACCTTC. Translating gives CASSLTRGYGYTF.

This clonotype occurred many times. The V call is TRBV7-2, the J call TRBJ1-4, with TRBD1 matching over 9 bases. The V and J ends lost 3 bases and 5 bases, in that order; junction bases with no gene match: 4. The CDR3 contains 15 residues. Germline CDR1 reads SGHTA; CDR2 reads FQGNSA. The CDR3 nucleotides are TGTGCCAGCAGCTTCAACGGACAGGGGAATGAAAAACTGTTTTTT. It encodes CASSFNGQGNEKLFF.

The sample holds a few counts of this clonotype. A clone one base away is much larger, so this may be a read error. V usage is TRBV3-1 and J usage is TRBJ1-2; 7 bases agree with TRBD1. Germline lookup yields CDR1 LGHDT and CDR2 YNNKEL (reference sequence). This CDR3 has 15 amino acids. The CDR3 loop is CTSSLHDRVNYGYTF. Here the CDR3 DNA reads TGTACCAGCAGCCTTCATGACAGGGTCAACTATGGCTACACCTTC. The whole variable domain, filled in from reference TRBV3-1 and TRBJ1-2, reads DTAVSQTPKYLVTQMGNDKSIKCEQNLGHDTMYWYKQDSKKFLKIMFSYNNKELIINETVPNRFSPKSPDKAHLNLHINSLELGDSAVYFCTSSLHDRVNYGYTFGSGTRLTVV.

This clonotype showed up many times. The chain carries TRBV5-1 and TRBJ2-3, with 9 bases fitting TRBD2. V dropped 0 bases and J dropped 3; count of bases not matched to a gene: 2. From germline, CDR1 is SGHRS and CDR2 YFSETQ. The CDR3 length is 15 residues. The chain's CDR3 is CASSLGAGGTDTQYF. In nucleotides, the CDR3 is TGCGCCAGCAGCTTGGGAGCGGGAGGAACAGATACGCAGTATTTT.

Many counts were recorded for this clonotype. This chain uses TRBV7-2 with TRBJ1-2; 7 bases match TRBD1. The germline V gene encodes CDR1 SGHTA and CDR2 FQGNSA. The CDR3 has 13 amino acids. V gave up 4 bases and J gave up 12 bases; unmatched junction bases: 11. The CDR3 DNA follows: TGTGCCAGCAGCTCCGGGACAGCTTTCAGGAACACCTTC. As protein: CASSSGTAFRNTF.

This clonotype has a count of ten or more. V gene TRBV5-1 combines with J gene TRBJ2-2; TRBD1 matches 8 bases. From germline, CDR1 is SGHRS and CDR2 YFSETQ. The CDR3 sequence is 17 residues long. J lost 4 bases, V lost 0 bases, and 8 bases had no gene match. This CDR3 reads CASSLGPQGAGTGELFF. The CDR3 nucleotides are TGCGCCAGCAGCTTGGGCCCTCAGGGGGCCGGCACCGGGGAGCTGTTTTTT.

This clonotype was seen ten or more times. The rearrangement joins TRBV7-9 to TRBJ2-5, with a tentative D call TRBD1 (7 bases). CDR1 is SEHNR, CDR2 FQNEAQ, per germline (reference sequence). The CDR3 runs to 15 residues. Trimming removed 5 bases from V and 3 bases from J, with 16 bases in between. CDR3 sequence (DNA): TGTGCCAGCAGCCGGAGGGGGGACAGAGAAGAGACCCAGTACTTC. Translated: CASSRRGDREETQYF.

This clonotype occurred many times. The CDR3 region is CAINLAGANTGELFF. The CDR3 nucleotides read TGTGCCATCAACCTAGCGGGGGCGAACACCGGGGAGCTGTTTTTT. V and J are TRBV6-1 and TRBJ2-2, with 10 bases matching TRBD2. CDR3 length equals 15 residues. Germline loops: CDR1 MNHNS, CDR2 SASEGT. With 10 bases clipped from V and 0 bases from J, the junction kept 5 bases outside the gene matches.

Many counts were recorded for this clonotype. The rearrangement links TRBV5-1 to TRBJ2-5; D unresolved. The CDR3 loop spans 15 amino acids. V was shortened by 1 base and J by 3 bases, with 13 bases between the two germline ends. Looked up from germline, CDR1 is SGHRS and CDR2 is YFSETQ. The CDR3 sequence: CASSLTGGQKETQYF. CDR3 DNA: TGCGCCAGCAGCTTGACCGGCGGCCAGAAAGAGACCCAGTACTTC.

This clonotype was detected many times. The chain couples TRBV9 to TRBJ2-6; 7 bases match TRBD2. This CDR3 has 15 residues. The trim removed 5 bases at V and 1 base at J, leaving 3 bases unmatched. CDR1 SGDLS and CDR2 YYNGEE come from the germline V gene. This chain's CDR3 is CASRSGGSGANVLTF. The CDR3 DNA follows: TGTGCCAGCAGGTCCGGGGGGTCTGGGGCCAACGTCCTGACTTTC.

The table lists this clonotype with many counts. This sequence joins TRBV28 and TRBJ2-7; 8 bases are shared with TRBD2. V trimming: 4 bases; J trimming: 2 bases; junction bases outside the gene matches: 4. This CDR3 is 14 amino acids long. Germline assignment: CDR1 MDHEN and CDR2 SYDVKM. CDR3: CASSSGRETYEQYF. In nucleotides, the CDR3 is TGTGCCAGCAGTTCCGGGAGGGAGACCTACGAGCAGTACTTC.

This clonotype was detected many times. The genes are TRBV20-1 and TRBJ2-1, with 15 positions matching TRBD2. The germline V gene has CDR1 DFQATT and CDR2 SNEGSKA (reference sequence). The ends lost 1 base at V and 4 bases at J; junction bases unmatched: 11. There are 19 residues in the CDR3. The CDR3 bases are TGCAGTGCTAGAGTCTCCGGGACTAGCGGGAGGTCACCTTACAATGAGCAGTTCTTC. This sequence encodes CSARVSGTSGRSPYNEQFF.

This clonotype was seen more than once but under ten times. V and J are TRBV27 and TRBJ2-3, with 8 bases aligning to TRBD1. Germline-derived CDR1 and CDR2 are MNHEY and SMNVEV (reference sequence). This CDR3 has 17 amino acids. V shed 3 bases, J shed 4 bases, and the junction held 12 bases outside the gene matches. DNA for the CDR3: TGTGCCAGCAGTTTTCTTACCGGACAGGGTTTGGCAGATACGCAGTATTTT. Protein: CASSFLTGQGLADTQYF.